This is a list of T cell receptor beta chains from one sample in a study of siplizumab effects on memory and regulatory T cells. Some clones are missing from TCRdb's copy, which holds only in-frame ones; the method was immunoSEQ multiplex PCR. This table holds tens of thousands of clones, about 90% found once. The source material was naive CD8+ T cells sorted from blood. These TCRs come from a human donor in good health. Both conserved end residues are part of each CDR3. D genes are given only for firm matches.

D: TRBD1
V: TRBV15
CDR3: CATSPGQYSNQPQHF

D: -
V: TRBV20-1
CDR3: CSARFEKLFF

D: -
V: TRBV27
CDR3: CASSLRGSGANVLTF

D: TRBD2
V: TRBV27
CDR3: CASSLAGEHYEQYF

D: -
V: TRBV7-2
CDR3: CASSQFRVDTNQPQHF

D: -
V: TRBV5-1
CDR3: CASSLQGFATNEKLFF

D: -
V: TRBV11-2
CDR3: CASSLARQGLPGNTIYF

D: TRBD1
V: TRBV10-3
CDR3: CATQGQGLIDTQYF

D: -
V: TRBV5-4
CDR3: CASSGYRGANYGYTF

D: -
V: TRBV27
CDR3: CASSLSYGSYEQYF

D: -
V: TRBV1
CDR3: CTSSQKFRRAGVFDDEQFF

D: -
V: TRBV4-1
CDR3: CASSQFGHTNTEAFF

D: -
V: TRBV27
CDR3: CASSLGQNYGYTF

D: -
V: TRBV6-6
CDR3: CASSYQEPEQFF

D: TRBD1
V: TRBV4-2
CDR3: CASSQPVRQGGNEQFF

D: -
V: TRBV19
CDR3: CASSIIPGEEQFF

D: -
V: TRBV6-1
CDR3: CASSVPTSEAFF

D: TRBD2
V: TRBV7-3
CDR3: CASSLAPTGGPYNEQFF

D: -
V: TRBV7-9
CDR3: CASSLDGTAFGEQYF

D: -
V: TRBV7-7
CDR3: CASSYSSAAEHTGELFF

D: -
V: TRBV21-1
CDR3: CASSKNPATGGNQPQHF

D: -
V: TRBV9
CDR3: CASSGGPTYNEQFF

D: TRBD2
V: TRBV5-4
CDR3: CASSPGLAGYEQYF

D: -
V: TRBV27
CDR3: CASSSPGGSYEQYF

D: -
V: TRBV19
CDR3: CASSIGSSWRGVYNEQFF

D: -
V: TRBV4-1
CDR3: CASSDAFGPQHF

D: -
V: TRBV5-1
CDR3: CASSETRSPNIQYF

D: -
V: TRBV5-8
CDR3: CASSFTYEQYF

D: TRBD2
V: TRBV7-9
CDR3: CASRGGQASGRETQYF

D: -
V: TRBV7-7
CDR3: CASSLEGVGETQYF

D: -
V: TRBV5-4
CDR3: CASSPENTEAFF

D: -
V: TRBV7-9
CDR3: CASSLGTVDYGYTF

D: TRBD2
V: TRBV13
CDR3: CASSFAGGPDNEQFF

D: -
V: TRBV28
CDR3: CASSPIPGPQVYSNQPQHF

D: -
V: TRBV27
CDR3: CASSLYMGEVGNTEAFF

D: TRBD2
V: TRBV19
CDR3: CASSISSGTYNEQFF

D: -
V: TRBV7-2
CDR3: CASSVVGLDNEQFF

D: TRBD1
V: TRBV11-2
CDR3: CASSQYRGMNTEAFF

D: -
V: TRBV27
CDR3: CASTRGGGIAGELFF

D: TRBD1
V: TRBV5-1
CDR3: CASSLLPGGVDTQYF

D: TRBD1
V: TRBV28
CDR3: CASSFPPGGLYNEQFF